Sequencing of this TCR beta chain was carried out in a study of blood T cell repertoires in COVID-19. This clone was detected only once. The assay was immunoSEQ multiplex PCR, and TCRdb's table has in-frame clones only and misses some. This sample yields 200,000 to 300,000 clones, of which about 91% are seen a single time; just under 6.5% belongs to the top ten. V was trimmed by 2 bases and J by 6 bases, leaving 13 bases between them. The CDR3 is 14 residues long. Germline V lookup: CDR1 MNHNY, CDR2 SVGAGI (reference sequence). This TCR was sampled from a woman in her 30s with COVID-19, enrolled during active disease. The sample taken for sequencing was peripheral blood. The chain joins TRBV6-6 to TRBJ1-2; possibly TRBD1 for D (5 bases). The chain's CDR3 is CASSYGAWEDGYTF. DNA of the CDR3: TGTGCCAGCAGTTACGGGGCATGGGAGGATGGCTACACCTTC.